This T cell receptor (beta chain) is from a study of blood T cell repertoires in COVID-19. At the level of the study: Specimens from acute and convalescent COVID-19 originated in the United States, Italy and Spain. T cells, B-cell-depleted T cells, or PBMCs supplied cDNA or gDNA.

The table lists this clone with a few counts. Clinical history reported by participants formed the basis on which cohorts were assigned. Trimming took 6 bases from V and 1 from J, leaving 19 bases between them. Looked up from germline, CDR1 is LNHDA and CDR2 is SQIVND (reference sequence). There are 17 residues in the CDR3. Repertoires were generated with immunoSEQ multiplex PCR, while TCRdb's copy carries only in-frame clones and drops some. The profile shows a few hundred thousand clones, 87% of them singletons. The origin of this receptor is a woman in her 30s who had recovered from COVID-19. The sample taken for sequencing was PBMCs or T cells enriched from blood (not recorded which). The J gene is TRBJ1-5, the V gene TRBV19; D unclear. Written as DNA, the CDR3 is TGTGCCAGTAGGGGAGGGCTAGGGCAGCGCAGCAATCAGCCCCAGCATTTT. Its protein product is CASRGGLGQRSNQPQHF.